The rows below give T cell receptor beta chains drawn from one sample of a study of shared clonotypes between healthy human individuals. Assay used: immunoSEQ multiplex PCR; TCRdb lists only in-frame clones, some missing. In the table there are millions of clones, about 93% of which are singletons. Sequenced material: naive CD8+ T cells from PBMCs. The receptors were gathered from a young man in good health. Some clones in this sample may be carry-over from other donors' samples. CDR3s include the opening cysteine and the closing phenylalanine or tryptophan. The D gene is left open where the match is weak. For some rows the clone size is stated as once, few or many, or as a class when expanded; others skip it.

TRBJ2-1,TRBV5-1,.,TRBD2,TGCGCCAGCAGCATAGGACTAGCGGGGCCCAGAGGCAATGAGCAGTTCTTC,CASSIGLAGPRGNEQFF
TRBJ1-1,TRBV5-3,.,.,TGTGCCAACTATTATATGAACACTGAAGCTTTCTTT,CANYYMNTEAFF
TRBJ2-6,TRBV19,.,TRBD1,TGTGCCAGTTACAGGGGGCCTGGGGCCAACGTCCTGACTTTC,CASYRGPGANVLTF
TRBJ2-7,TRBV2,.,.,TGTGCCAGCAGTGCTCCGGTGGTGCGGAGCGCCTACGAGCAGTACTTC,CASSAPVVRSAYEQYF
TRBJ2-7,TRBV6-1,.,.,TGTGCCAGCAGTGAAACGACGTTCTACGAGCAGTACTTC,CASSETTFYEQYF
TRBJ1-1,TRBV7-9,.,.,TGTGCCAGCAGCGACGGGGGAGCTGGTCTGGGCACTGAAGCTTTCTTT,CASSDGGAGLGTEAFF
TRBJ2-7,TRBV5-1,once,.,TGCGCCAGCAGCTTCAAGCCCTCCTCGGGGGAGCAGTACTTC,CASSFKPSSGEQYF
TRBJ2-7,TRBV19,.,TRBD2,TGTGCCAGTAGTATTGGACTAGCGGGGTGGTCCTCCTACGAGCAGTACTTC,CASSIGLAGWSSYEQYF
TRBJ2-1,TRBV7-8,.,TRBD2,TGTGCCAGCCCTAGCGGGGAAGGTGAGCAGTTCTTC,CASPSGEGEQFF
TRBJ2-7,TRBV7-3,.,.,TGTGCCAGCAGCTCTTCGACGGACTACGAGCAGTACTTC,CASSSSTDYEQYF
TRBJ2-7,TRBV29-1,.,.,TGCAGCGTAGGCTTAAACAGCGCCGGCTACGAGCAGTACTTC,CSVGLNSAGYEQYF
TRBJ2-5,TRBV29-1,.,.,TGCAGCGTTGATGACCCCGGGCAGGGGAAGGAAGAGACCCAGTACTTC,CSVDDPGQGKEETQYF
TRBJ2-1,TRBV29-1,.,TRBD1,TGCAGCGTCTTTTCGGGACAGGGTGGGGATGAGCAGTTCTTC,CSVFSGQGGDEQFF
TRBJ1-1,TRBV7-9,.,.,TGTGCCAGCAGCTTTGGGAGGGCTGAAGCTTTCTTT,CASSFGRAEAFF
TRBJ2-7,TRBV4-2,.,.,TGTGCCAGCAGCCAAGAAGAGAGGAACAAGCCCTACGAGCAGTACTTC,CASSQEERNKPYEQYF
TRBJ1-5,TRBV4-1,.,.,TGCGCCAGCAGCCAAGATCGAGGTAGAAATCAGCCCCAGCATTTT,CASSQDRGRNQPQHF
TRBJ1-4,TRBV6-5,.,TRBD1,TGTGCCAGCAGTAAGCAGGGGGCGGATAGTGAAAAACTGTTTTTT,CASSKQGADSEKLFF
TRBJ2-3,TRBV29-1,.,.,TGCAGCGTCGTAGGGGGTTGGGGCACAGATACGCAGTATTTT,CSVVGGWGTDTQYF
TRBJ2-1,TRBV13,.,TRBD1,TGTGCCAGCAGCTTAGGCGGGACAGGGAATGATGAGCAGTTCTTC,CASSLGGTGNDEQFF
TRBJ2-1,TRBV28,once,.,TGTGCCAGCAGATTCGCGACAGGAGGGCGAGATGAGCAGTTCTTC,CASRFATGGRDEQFF